This TCR beta chain originates from a study of blood T cell repertoires in COVID-19. TCRdb's table, derived via immunoSEQ multiplex PCR, lists solely in-frame clones and lacks some. The table includes 310,000 or so clones, roughly 90% detected once. Trimming took 4 bases from V and 0 from J, leaving 11 bases between them. The CDR3 spans 15 residues. Germline V lookup: CDR1 SGHDT, CDR2 YYEEEE. This clone was seen a single time. Input material: PBMCs or T cells enriched from blood (not recorded which). The source of this sequence is a woman younger than 45 who had recovered from COVID-19. The rearrangement links TRBV5-6 to TRBJ2-1; no definite D call. CDR3 coding DNA: TGTGCCAGCAGCCCCGGTCCCACCTCCTACAATGAGCAGTTCTTC. It encodes CASSPGPTSYNEQFF.